The next 9 T cell receptor beta chains were all read from a single sample in a study of cytomegalovirus exposure and HLA in healthy donors. A multiplex PCR was run with 60 Vbeta primers and 13 Jbeta primers. Sequencing was performed with immunoSEQ multiplex PCR; in TCRdb, only in-frame clones are kept and a portion is missing. The sample contains around 99,000 clones, 70% to 80% of which appear only once. Sequences were obtained from PBMCs. Receptor source: a man between 40 and 49 years old in good health and CMV-seronegative.

This sequence joins TRBV6-1 and TRBJ1-2, with a tentative D call TRBD1 (6 bases). The germline gives CDR1 MNHNS, CDR2 SASEGT. The CDR3 spans 15 residues. V was clipped by 4 bases and J by 6 bases, with 18 bases between them. CDR3 sequence (DNA): TGTGCCAGCAGTGCCAAGGATAGACAGGTCCATGGCTACACCTTC. This codes for CASSAKDRQVHGYTF.

The CDR3 DNA follows: TGTGCCAGCAGTTTAACGGATCAGCCCCAGCATTTT. Amino acids: CASSLTDQPQHF. The chain carries TRBV28 and TRBJ1-5, with D unresolved. There are 12 residues in the CDR3. Germline CDR1 and CDR2: MDHEN and SYDVKM. Trimming took 2 bases from V and 5 from J, leaving 4 bases between them.

DNA for the CDR3: TGTGCCAGCAGTAGACAGGGTCGGGGAGCCCAGAACACTGAAGCTTTCTTT. Translating it yields CASSRQGRGAQNTEAFF. This sequence joins TRBV7-9 and TRBJ1-1, with 7 bases aligning to TRBD1. Germline V gives CDR1 SEHNR, CDR2 FQNEAQ (reference sequence). V dropped 6 bases and J dropped 1; count of bases not matched to a gene: 14. The CDR3 has 17 amino acids.

The chain joins TRBV19 to TRBJ1-5, with TRBD1 as a possible D gene (5 bases). V lost 4 bases to trimming and J lost 7 bases, with 17 bases between them. CDR1 LNHDA and CDR2 SQIVND come from the germline V gene (reference sequence). The CDR3 totals 15 residues. As DNA, the CDR3 is TGTGCCAGTAGTACTGGTATCGGGGGAGGGCAGCCCCAGCATTTT. Translating it yields CASSTGIGGGQPQHF.

The rearrangement uses TRBV2 and TRBJ1-1; no clear D. Deletions cut 4 bases from V and 2 bases from J, with 11 bases between. CDR1 SNHLY and CDR2 FYNNEI come from the germline V gene. The CDR3 has 14 amino acids. The CDR3 DNA follows: TGTGCCAGCAGTGTTACAGAGACCAACACTGAAGCTTTCTTT. Translation gives CASSVTETNTEAFF.

Concerning this clone: The sample holds other DNA sequences that translate to the same CDR3. CDR3 DNA sequence: TGTGCCTGTAGCGGGGGCTCCTACGAGCAGTACTTC. Encoded protein: CACSGGSYEQYF. This chain links TRBV30 with TRBJ2-7; 9 nucleotides agree with TRBD2. Germline assignment: CDR1 GTSNPN and CDR2 SVGIG (reference sequence). CDR3 length: 12 residues. Trimming at V came to 6 bases and at J to 0 bases, leaving 0 bases not matched to a gene.

This clone showed up just a few times. The rearrangement links TRBV29-1 to TRBJ1-1; tentative D call: TRBD1 (5 bases). V shed 5 bases and J shed 5 bases, with 9 bases lying between them. Per the germline V gene, CDR1 is SQVTM and CDR2 is ANQGSEA. The CDR3 runs to 11 residues. The CDR3 sequence is CSVRGSTEAFF. The CDR3 DNA reads TGCAGCGTTCGGGGGAGTACTGAAGCTTTCTTT.

The chain carries TRBV27 and TRBJ2-4; tentative D call: TRBD2 (5 bases). The V end lost 6 bases, the J end lost 5 bases, and 26 bases lay between the germline ends. The V gene's germline CDR1 is MNHEY and CDR2 SMNVEV (reference sequence). The CDR3 loop spans 18 amino acids. CDR3 sequence reads: CASSRHLAGKGEQNIQYF. DNA for the CDR3: TGTGCCAGCAGCCGTCACCTCGCCGGCAAGGGAGAGCAAAACATTCAGTACTTC.

The rearrangement joins TRBV5-1 to TRBJ2-7, with D possibly matching TRBD2 (5 bases). With 7 bases removed from V and 6 bases from J, the gap between germline ends came to 11 bases. CDR1 is SGHRS and CDR2 is YFSETQ in the germline V gene. The CDR3 has 11 amino acids. CDR3 coding DNA: TGCGCCAGCCCCGGGATAGGCGAGCAGTACTTC. Translating gives CASPGIGEQYF.